This T cell receptor beta chain was sequenced during a study of EBV T-cell therapy then PD-1 blockade in nasopharyngeal carcinoma. Treatment meaning: AdE1-LMPpoly-expanded autologous EBV-specific T-cell therapy followed by anti-PD-1 nivolumab. Clones were sequenced by immunoSEQ multiplex PCR, and TCRdb holds only the in-frame ones, with some missing. The sample lists about 24,000 clones, nearly 85% occurring once. Note on this clone: The antigen is undetermined.

The source is a man in his forties with nasopharyngeal carcinoma. This sample comprised CD8+ T cells from blood, obtained at approximately day 62 from a patient whose treatment included autologous EBV-specific T cells and nivolumab.

CDR3 bases: TGTGCCAGCAGCTTAGCGGAACGACTGAGGCCGATCTATGGCTACACCTTC. This gives the protein CASSLAERLRPIYGYTF. V gene TRBV7-9 combines with J gene TRBJ1-2; D is unresolved. In germline, CDR1 is SEHNR, CDR2 FQNEAQ (reference sequence). The CDR3 extends over 17 amino acids. The V end lost 0 bases, the J end lost 4 bases, and 18 bases lay between the germline ends.